This is a list of T cell receptor beta chains from one sample in a study of blood T cell repertoires in COVID-19. The method was immunoSEQ multiplex PCR; TCRdb's version includes in-frame clones alone and lacks a portion of them. Of under 95,000 clones listed, roughly 90% are singletons. The sample consisted of peripheral blood. The source of these receptors is a woman aged 45-60 years with acute or convalescent COVID-19. CDR3s include the opening cysteine and the closing phenylalanine or tryptophan. Each record gives: clone size, J gene, V gene, D gene, CDR3 DNA, CDR3 protein. The D gene is left open where the match is weak. Expanded clones get a size class; other rows say once, few or many, or leave the size out.

-,TRBJ1-5,TRBV2,-,TGTGCCAGCATTCGGGGTTTAGGCAATCAGCCCCAGCATTTT,CASIRGLGNQPQHF
-,TRBJ1-4,TRBV11-2,-,TGTGCCAGCAGCCATCCCAATGAAAAACTGTTTTTT,CASSHPNEKLFF
-,TRBJ1-1,TRBV10-2,TRBD1,TGCGCCAGCAGTAAGACAGGGTTGAACACTGAAGCTTTCTTT,CASSKTGLNTEAFF
few,TRBJ1-1,TRBV5-1,-,TGCGCCAGCAGCTATACCCAGGGTGAAGCTTTCTTT,CASSYTQGEAFF
-,TRBJ1-2,TRBV5-4,-,TGTGCCAGCAGCCCCGCGGGGGGGCAAGTTGACTATGGCTACACCTTC,CASSPAGGQVDYGYTF
-,TRBJ1-1,TRBV5-1,-,TGCGCCAGCAGCTTGGGGGGGCCTAACACTGAAGCTTTCTTT,CASSLGGPNTEAFF
-,TRBJ1-2,TRBV9,-,TGTGCCAGCAGCGTAGGACAGGACAAACGACCATACACCTTC,CASSVGQDKRPYTF
-,TRBJ1-6,TRBV11-2,-,TGTGCCAGCAGCTTAGTCAGGGCTTATTCACCCCTCCACTTT,CASSLVRAYSPLHF
few,TRBJ1-1,TRBV30,TRBD1,TGTGCCTGGAGTTTATTAGGACAGGGTTTCTCCCGCGGTGAAGCTTTCTTT,CAWSLLGQGFSRGEAFF
-,TRBJ1-2,TRBV5-1,-,TGCGCCAGCACTTTAGTCCCAAGCGGCGACTATGGCTACACCTTC,CASTLVPSGDYGYTF
-,TRBJ2-1,TRBV11-3,TRBD2,TGTGCCAGCAGCTTAGATAGCGGGGGCTCCTACAATGAGCAGTTCTTC,CASSLDSGGSYNEQFF
-,TRBJ1-5,TRBV6-1,-,TGTGCCAGCAGTGAACAGGGCCAGCCCCAGCATTTT,CASSEQGQPQHF
-,TRBJ2-1,TRBV24-1,TRBD2,TGTGCCACCAGTGACCGGACTAGAGATGAGCAGTTCTTC,CATSDRTRDEQFF
-,TRBJ1-2,TRBV18,TRBD1,TGTGCCACCCAGACAGGGTCCGGTGGCTACACCTTC,CATQTGSGGYTF
-,TRBJ2-7,TRBV27,TRBD2,TGTGCCAGCAGTTTATGGGCCGGGACTAGCGCCTACGAGCAGTACTTC,CASSLWAGTSAYEQYF
few,TRBJ2-2,TRBV7-2,TRBD2,TGTGCCAGCAGCCCAGGCCTAGCGGGAGGGGCCGGGGAGCTGTTTTTT,CASSPGLAGGAGELFF
-,TRBJ2-7,TRBV6-6,TRBD1,TGTGCCAGCAAAATTACCGGGACAGGGAAATACGAGCAGTACTTC,CASKITGTGKYEQYF
-,TRBJ2-1,TRBV5-1,TRBD2,TGCGCCAGCGGATCTAGCGGGAGGCCGAGCTCCTACAATGAGCAGTTCTTC,CASGSSGRPSSYNEQFF
-,TRBJ1-1,TRBV7-9,-,TGTGCCAGCAGCTACAACCTGGGCGCAATGGAAGCTTTCTTT,CASSYNLGAMEAFF
-,TRBJ1-2,TRBV6-6,TRBD1,TGTGCCAGCAGATCCGGACAGGGCGATGGCTACACCTTC,CASRSGQGDGYTF
-,TRBJ1-2,TRBV7-8,-,TGTGCCAGCAGCCCCGGCGGCAGGGAAGTCACCTTC,CASSPGGREVTF
-,TRBJ1-5,TRBV15,TRBD1,TGTGCCACCAGCAGAGGAACAGGGGATGCCGATAGCAATCAGCCCCAGCATTTT,CATSRGTGDADSNQPQHF
-,TRBJ2-3,TRBV6-5,TRBD2,TGTGCCAGCAGTTACGTGGGACTAGCGACCACAGATACGCAGTATTTT,CASSYVGLATTDTQYF
-,TRBJ2-1,TRBV5-1,-,TGCGCCAGCAGCTTGGAAGGGATAGCGTGGCATGAGCAGTTCTTC,CASSLEGIAWHEQFF
once,TRBJ1-2,TRBV6-4,-,TGTGCCAGCAGTGACCCAGACAGGCAAGGTTATGGCTACACCTTC,CASSDPDRQGYGYTF
-,TRBJ2-7,TRBV6-6,-,TGTGCCAGCATCCCAGAGCAACAGGGAGCCTCCTACGAGCAGTACTTC,CASIPEQQGASYEQYF
-,TRBJ1-1,TRBV2,-,TGTGCCAGCAGACGGGAGCATACACCGAACACTGAAGCTTTCTTT,CASRREHTPNTEAFF
-,TRBJ1-2,TRBV7-9,-,TGTGCCAGCAGCTTGCTCCGGGACAACAACTATGGCTACACCTTC,CASSLLRDNNYGYTF
-,TRBJ2-1,TRBV5-1,TRBD1,TGCGCCAGCACCCTACAGGGGGGCTTCTACAATGAGCAGTTCTTC,CASTLQGGFYNEQFF
-,TRBJ2-5,TRBV5-4,-,TGTGCCAGCAGCTTGCCTACGAGAGAGACCCAGTACTTC,CASSLPTRETQYF
-,TRBJ2-1,TRBV13,-,TGTGCCAGCAGCTCACCCCCCGGGGCGGGGATTAACAATGAGCAGTTCTTC,CASSSPPGAGINNEQFF
-,TRBJ2-5,TRBV4-2,TRBD2,TGTGCCAGCAGTCCAGTGTCTAGCGGGATGGAGACCCAGTACTTC,CASSPVSSGMETQYF
-,TRBJ2-1,TRBV6-5,-,TGTGCCAGCAGTTCCCTTGCTATCAATGAGCAGTTCTTC,CASSSLAINEQFF
once,TRBJ2-5,TRBV2,-,TGTGCCAGCAGCGAATTGGGTAGCGGCACACAAGAGACCCAGTACTTC,CASSELGSGTQETQYF
-,TRBJ2-5,TRBV5-1,TRBD2,TGCGCCAGCAGCGCGGGGGAGCGGGTGGCGACCCAGTACTTC,CASSAGERVATQYF
-,TRBJ2-3,TRBV27,-,TGTGCCAGCAGTCCCCAACTTTCGGAGGGGGCGAAGTATTTT,CASSPQLSEGAKYF
-,TRBJ1-1,TRBV5-6,-,TGTGCCAGCAGCGTCACCAAGGGGTGGACTGAAGCTTTCTTT,CASSVTKGWTEAFF
-,TRBJ2-1,TRBV7-3,-,TGTGCCAGCAGCTCCGTCGGGGGTTTGAACAATGAGCAGTTCTTC,CASSSVGGLNNEQFF
few,TRBJ2-5,TRBV10-1,TRBD2,TGCGCCACTTCTAGCGGCCAAGAGACCCAGTACTTC,CATSSGQETQYF
-,TRBJ2-3,TRBV7-2,-,TGTGCCAGCAGCACGTCTATCACAGATACGCAGTATTTT,CASSTSITDTQYF
-,TRBJ1-1,TRBV28,-,TGTGCCAGCAACGACGAACAGGTTGGTTCCCCTGAAGCTTTCTTT,CASNDEQVGSPEAFF
-,TRBJ2-6,TRBV19,-,TGTGCCAGTAGCCAAGGGAGCTCTGGGGCCAACGTCCTGACTTTC,CASSQGSSGANVLTF
few,TRBJ2-7,TRBV19,TRBD1,TGTGCCAGCAATCCGACAGGGGGTAACCCCTACGAGCAGTACTTC,CASNPTGGNPYEQYF
-,TRBJ1-1,TRBV15,-,TGTGCCACCAGCAGAGATCGTCACTCGGGGTGGACTGAAGCTTTCTTT,CATSRDRHSGWTEAFF
-,TRBJ2-7,TRBV27,-,TGTGCCAGCAGTTTAAGCCCTGCGTTGTCGCAGTACTTC,CASSLSPALSQYF
-,TRBJ1-2,TRBV4-2,TRBD1,TGTGCCAGCAGCCAAGGACAGGGAGATGGCTACACCTTC,CASSQGQGDGYTF
few,TRBJ1-1,TRBV7-8,-,TGTGCCAGCAGCTTAGGTTCTAACACTGAAGCTTTCTTT,CASSLGSNTEAFF
-,TRBJ2-3,TRBV19,TRBD2,TGTGCCAGTAGGGACTCTAGCGGGAGGGGCACGCAGTATTTT,CASRDSSGRGTQYF
-,TRBJ2-1,TRBV10-2,-,TGCGCCAGCAGCTCAGCGGGCCCCCTTCACAATGAGCAGTTCTTC,CASSSAGPLHNEQFF
-,TRBJ1-2,TRBV28,-,TGTGCCAGCAGTTTCCTAGGGAGTGGCTACACCTTC,CASSFLGSGYTF
-,TRBJ2-1,TRBV4-3,TRBD2,TGCGCCAGCAGCCAAGACTGGGGTAGCGGGGTGAACAATGAGCAGTTCTTC,CASSQDWGSGVNNEQFF
-,TRBJ2-3,TRBV25-1,-,TGTGCCAGCAGTGAATATGGCAGGGTTGCAGATACGCAGTATTTT,CASSEYGRVADTQYF
-,TRBJ2-7,TRBV7-2,TRBD2,TGTGCCAGCAGCTTGGAGCGGGGGGCCTACGAGCAGTACTTC,CASSLERGAYEQYF
-,TRBJ2-1,TRBV2,TRBD1,TGTGCCAGCAGCCTCGAGGACAGGGTGGGCAATGAGCAGTTCTTC,CASSLEDRVGNEQFF
-,TRBJ1-5,TRBV7-2,-,TGTGCCAGCAGCCTCCCGGAGTCTGGCAATCAGCCCCAGCATTTT,CASSLPESGNQPQHF
few,TRBJ2-7,TRBV2,TRBD1,TGTGCCAGCAGCCTAAAGGACAGGGGAGTCGACTTC,CASSLKDRGVDF
-,TRBJ1-5,TRBV3-1/TRBV3-2,-,TGTGCCAGCAGCCAAGGGAGGGGACTGGGGTCCGGTCAGCCCCAGCATTTT,CASSQGRGLGSGQPQHF